This TCR beta chain was profiled in a study of T cell changes during pregnancy in multiple sclerosis. The CDR3 is made up of 13 amino acids. Germline loops: CDR1 SQVTM, CDR2 ANQGSEA. V lost 6 bases, J lost 2 bases, and 5 bases stayed unmatched. Assay: immunoSEQ multiplex PCR; the TCRdb copy retains only in-frame clones and omits some. The repertoire holds approximately 90,000 clones, with 91% as singletons. Here the sequenced sample was peripheral blood, taken in the first trimester of pregnancy. The receptor was derived from a female donor with multiple sclerosis, enrolled in a pregnancy study. The chain has TRBV29-1 and TRBJ2-5, with 8 positions matching TRBD1. CDR3 loop: CSVSGQGQETQYF. The CDR3 DNA follows: TGCAGCGTGAGCGGACAGGGACAAGAGACCCAGTACTTC.